Each of the 11 T cell receptor beta chains below was sequenced from the same sample in a study of T-cell memory formation after mild COVID-19. One entry per CDR3 protein, called by TCRdb with MiXCR from the 5' RACE reads. This sample yields roughly 250,000 distinct CDR3 sequences, of which over 15% are seen a single time; around a fifth belongs to the top ten. Sequenced material: PBMCs or a T cell subset sorted from them (not recorded which). Source of these receptors: a man aged 18-30 years who had mild COVID-19 (a few samples of this study predate the infection). Cell type and time point are not known.

This clonotype appeared a few times. The chain is built from TRBV5-1 and TRBJ2-7; D may correspond to TRBD1 or TRBD2 (5 bases each). Germline V gene data show CDR1 as SGHRS and CDR2 as YFSETQ. The CDR3 spans 14 residues. The germline V and J ends were trimmed by 3 bases and 2 bases, with 12 bases remaining between them. The CDR3 DNA reads as TGCGCCAGCAGCTACCGGGACGTAGCCTACGAGCAGTACTTC. Translated: CASSYRDVAYEQYF.

The chain has TRBV6-5 and TRBJ1-1; no clear D. The CDR3 contains 15 residues. Germline V gene lookup returns CDR1 MNHEY and CDR2 SVGAGI. The V and J ends lost 7 bases and 1 base respectively, with 16 bases between them. The CDR3 coding sequence is TGTGCCAGCACCAAACGAAATTCTGCGAACACTGAAGCTTTCTTT. Translation gives CASTKRNSANTEAFF.

This clonotype was counted a few times. The chain couples TRBV20-1 to TRBJ1-4; TRBD1 aligns across 9 bases. After removal of 4 bases from V and 8 bases from J, the junction contained 5 bases not matched to a gene. The CDR3 has 13 amino acids. Per germline, CDR1 DFQATT and CDR2 SNEGSKA (reference sequence). CDR3 sequence (DNA): TGCAGTGCTATGGACAGGGGATACGAAAAACTGTTTTTT. Protein product: CSAMDRGYEKLFF.

This clonotype appeared a few times. This chain uses TRBV9 with TRBJ1-6, with unresolved D. Trimming took off 0 bases at V and 10 bases at J, with 11 bases between the two ends. The CDR3 is 14 residues long. From germline, CDR1 is SGDLS and CDR2 YYNGEE. The CDR3 coding sequence is TGTGCCAGCAGCGTAGAAGGGTATGGCTCACCCCTCCACTTT. Encoded protein: CASSVEGYGSPLHF.

The J gene is TRBJ2-7, the V gene TRBV7-3, with D maybe TRBD1 (6 bases). The V gene lost 5 bases and the J gene lost 4 bases, with 18 bases spanning the gap. The germline CDR1 and CDR2 sequences are SGHTA and FQGTGA. This CDR3 is built from 15 residues. The CDR3 reads CASSATPDRFYEQYF. In nucleotides, the CDR3 is TGTGCCAGCAGCGCAACCCCGGACAGATTTTACGAGCAGTACTTC.

The chain carries TRBV5-1 and TRBJ2-1; the match to TRBD1 covers 8 bases. The germline CDR1 and CDR2 sequences are SGHRS and YFSETQ. This CDR3 spans 15 amino acids. Germline trimming cut 4 bases from V and 9 bases from J; bases unmatched to any gene: 12. The CDR3 DNA is TGCGCCAGCAGCCCCCGGACAGGGACTTTGGGTGAGCAGTTCTTC. The encoded protein is CASSPRTGTLGEQFF.

This clonotype was counted only a few times. The junction does not match germline at one end; this may be a read error. The V gene is TRBV7-7, the J gene TRBJ2-2; D is undetermined. The CDR3 has 16 amino acids. The germline V gene encodes CDR1 SSHAT and CDR2 FNYEAQ (reference sequence). In DNA, the CDR3 is TGTGCTAGCAGCCGATTCGGTGGGGCGAACACCGGGGAGCTGTTTTTT. Translating it yields CASSRFGGANTGELFF.

This clonotype has only a few counts. The chain recombines TRBV4-2 with TRBJ2-1; TRBD2 agrees at 12 bases. CDR3 size: 18 residues. Trimming took 0 bases from V and 1 from J; bases not matched to a gene: 4. Germline V gives CDR1 LGHNA, CDR2 YNFKEQ. CDR3 in DNA: TGTGCCAGCAGCCAAGAAAGCCTAGCGGGGGGGTCCTACAATGAGCAGTTCTTC. Translated: CASSQESLAGGSYNEQFF.

The V gene is TRBV27, the J gene TRBJ2-7, with D uncertain. The CDR3 contains 11 residues. Germline loops: CDR1 MNHEY, CDR2 SMNVEV (reference sequence). V lost 5 bases to trimming and J lost 6 bases, with 8 bases between them. The CDR3: CASSLPPEQYF. The CDR3 DNA sequence: TGTGCCAGCAGTCTCCCCCCCGAGCAGTACTTC.

In its sample, this clonotype was seen a few times. The chain has TRBV4-3 and TRBJ2-1; D uncertain. Germline loops: CDR1 LGHNA, CDR2 YSLEER. V was pared by 0 bases and J by 5 bases, with 14 bases between. The CDR3 loop spans 16 amino acids. The CDR3: CASSQDRLGKHNEQFF. The DNA for the CDR3 is TGCGCCAGCAGCCAAGATCGATTGGGGAAACACAATGAGCAGTTCTTC.

This clonotype has only a few counts. This rearrangement joins TRBV11-2 to TRBJ1-6; D may be TRBD1 (5 bases). This CDR3 region has 14 residues. Germline CDR1 SGHAT, CDR2 FQNNGV. V was pared by 7 bases and J by 8 bases, with 15 bases between. The CDR3 spells CASTRQPQDSPLHF. The CDR3 DNA reads TGTGCCAGCACCAGACAGCCCCAGGATTCACCCCTCCACTTT.